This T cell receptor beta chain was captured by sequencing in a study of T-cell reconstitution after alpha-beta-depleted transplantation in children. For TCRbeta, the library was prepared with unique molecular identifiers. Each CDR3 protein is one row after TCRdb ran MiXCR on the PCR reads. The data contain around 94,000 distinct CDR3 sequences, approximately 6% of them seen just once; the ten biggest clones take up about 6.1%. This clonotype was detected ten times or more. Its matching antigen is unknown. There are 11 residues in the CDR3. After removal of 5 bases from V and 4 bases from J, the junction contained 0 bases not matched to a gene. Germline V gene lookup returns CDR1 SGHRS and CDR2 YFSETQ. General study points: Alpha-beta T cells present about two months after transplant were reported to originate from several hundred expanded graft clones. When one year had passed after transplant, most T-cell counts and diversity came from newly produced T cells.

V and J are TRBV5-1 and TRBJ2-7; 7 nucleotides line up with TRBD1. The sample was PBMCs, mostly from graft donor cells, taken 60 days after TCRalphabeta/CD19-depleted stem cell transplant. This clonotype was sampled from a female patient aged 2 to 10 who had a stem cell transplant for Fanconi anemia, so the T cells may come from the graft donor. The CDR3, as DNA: TGCGCCAGCAGGACAGGGTACGAGCAGTACTTC. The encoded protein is CASRTGYEQYF.